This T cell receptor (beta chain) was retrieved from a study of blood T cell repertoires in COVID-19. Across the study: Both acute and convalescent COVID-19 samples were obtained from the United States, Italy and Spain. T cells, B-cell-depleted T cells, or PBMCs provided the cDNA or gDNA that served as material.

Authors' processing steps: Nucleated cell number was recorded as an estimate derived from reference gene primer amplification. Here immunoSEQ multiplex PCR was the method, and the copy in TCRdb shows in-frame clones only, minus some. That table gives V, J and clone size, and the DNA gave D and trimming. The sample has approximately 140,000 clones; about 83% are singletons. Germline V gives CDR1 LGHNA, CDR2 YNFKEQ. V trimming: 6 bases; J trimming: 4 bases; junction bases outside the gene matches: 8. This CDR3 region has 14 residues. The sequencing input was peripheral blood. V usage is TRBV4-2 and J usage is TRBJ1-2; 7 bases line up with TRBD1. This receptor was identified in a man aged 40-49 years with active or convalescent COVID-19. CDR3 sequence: CASRPDTGVYGYTF. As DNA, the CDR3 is TGTGCCAGCAGACCCGATACAGGGGTCTATGGCTACACCTTC.